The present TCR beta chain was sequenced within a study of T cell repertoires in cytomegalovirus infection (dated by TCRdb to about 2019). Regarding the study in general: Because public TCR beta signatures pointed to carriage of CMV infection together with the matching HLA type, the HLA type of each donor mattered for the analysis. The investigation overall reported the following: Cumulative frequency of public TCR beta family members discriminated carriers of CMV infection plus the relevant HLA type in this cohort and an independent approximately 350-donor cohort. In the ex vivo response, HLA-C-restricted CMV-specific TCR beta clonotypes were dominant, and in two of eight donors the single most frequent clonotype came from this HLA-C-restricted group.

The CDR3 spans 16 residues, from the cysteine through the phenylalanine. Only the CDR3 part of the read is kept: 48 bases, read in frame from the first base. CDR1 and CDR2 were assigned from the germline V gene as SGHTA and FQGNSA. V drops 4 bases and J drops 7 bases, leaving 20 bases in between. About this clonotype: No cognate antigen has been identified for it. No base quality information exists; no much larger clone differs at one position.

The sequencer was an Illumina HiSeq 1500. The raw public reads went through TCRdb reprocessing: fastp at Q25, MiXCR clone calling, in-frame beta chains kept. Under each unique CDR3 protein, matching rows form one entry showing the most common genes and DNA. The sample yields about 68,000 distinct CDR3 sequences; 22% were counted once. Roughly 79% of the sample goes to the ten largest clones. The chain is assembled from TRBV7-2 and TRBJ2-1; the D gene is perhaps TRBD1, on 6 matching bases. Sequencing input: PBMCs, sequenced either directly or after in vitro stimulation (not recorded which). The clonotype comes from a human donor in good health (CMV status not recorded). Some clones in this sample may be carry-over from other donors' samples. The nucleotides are TGTGCCAGCAGCTGGGGGCCGACAGCGGCGCAGAATGAGCAGTTCTTC. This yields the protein CASSWGPTAAQNEQFF. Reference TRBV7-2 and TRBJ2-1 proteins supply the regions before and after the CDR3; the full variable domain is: GAGVSQSPSNKVTEKGKDVELRCDPISGHTALYWYRQSLGQGLEFLIYFQGNSAPDKSGLPSDRFSAERTGGSVSTLTIQRTQQEDSAVYLCASSWGPTAAQNEQFFGPGTRLTVL.